This T cell receptor beta chain was captured in a study of T cells expressing NK-cell markers. Across the whole study: From sorted CD3+CD56+NKG2C+, CD3+CD56+NKG2C- and CD3+CD56-NKG2C+ T cells came the TCR beta repertoires. Study outcomes and limitations: Dominance of the CD3+CD56-NKG2C+ fraction by these clonotypes also held in four donors. Several of the donors carried dominant NKG2C+ clonotypes that took up roughly 1.0-8% of their CD8+ T cells.

A note on this clonotype: What it recognizes is unknown.

Germline assignment: CDR1 SGHTA and CDR2 FQGTGA. This CDR3 spans 15 amino acids. The authors made TCR beta cDNA libraries by 5'RACE template switching. This switching added a universal primer site and UMIs. TCRdb re-called the 5' RACE reads and catalogs CDR3 proteins one per entry, DNA excluded. This sample's table reports 400,000 to 500,000 distinct CDR3 sequences. The chain links TRBV7-3 to TRBJ2-3; TCRdb picks TRBD1, but there is no DNA to check that call. The sequence was obtained from a woman between 18 and 70 years old in good health. Sequenced material: blood T cells: a sorted CD56 or NKG2C T cell subset, CD4+ or CD8+ T cells, or bulk PBMC T cells (not recorded which). The CDR3 reads CASSFGAESTDTQYF.